The 18 T cell receptor beta chains below were found in one sample sequenced in a study of blood T cell repertoires in COVID-19 (dated by TCRdb to the early 2020s). The library came from the immunoSEQ multiplex PCR assay. Imported from immuneACCESS, the table was reduced by TCRdb to in-frame sequences with V and J called. These copies leave out some clones; in studies compared against another copy, an unresolved V gene accounts for under half, and the cause of the remainder is not known. This sample is represented by about 440,000 clones; approximately 89% of them were singletons. The ten largest account for around 12% of the sample. Material for sequencing was peripheral blood. The source is a woman in her forties or fifties with COVID-19, enrolled during active disease.

This chain joins TRBV24-1 and TRBJ2-1, with TRBD2 identical over 9 bases. Germline CDR1 is KGHDR and CDR2 is SFDVKD. The length of the CDR3 is 16 residues. V lost 4 bases, J lost 6 bases, and 9 bases stayed unmatched. The CDR3, as DNA: TGTGCCACCAGTGACCATCGCGGGGGGGCTGGCAATGAGCAGTTCTTC. Its translation: CATSDHRGGAGNEQFF.

A note on this clone: Other DNA variants within this sample encode the same CDR3. This chain joins TRBV12-3 or TRBV12-4 and TRBJ1-5, with D uncertain. V lost 0 bases and J lost 5, with 5 bases in between. The CDR3 is 13 residues long. The CDR3 spells CASSLARDQPQHF. The CDR3 nucleotides read TGTGCCAGCAGTTTAGCCCGGGATCAGCCCCAGCATTTT.

This chain links TRBV20-1 with TRBJ2-1; no definite D call. Germline-derived CDR1 and CDR2 are DFQATT and SNEGSKA (reference sequence). The CDR3 runs 11 residues. Trimming removed 6 bases at V and 9 bases at J, with 12 bases between. CDR3 residues: CSASFPPEQFF. In DNA, the CDR3 is TGCAGTGCAAGCTTTCCCCCTGAGCAGTTCTTC.

The V gene is TRBV6-1, the J gene TRBJ1-2, with TRBD1 identical over 7 bases. Per the germline V gene, CDR1 is MNHNS and CDR2 is SASEGT. CDR3 length: 15 amino acids. Trimming cost V 1 base and J 8 bases; bases outside gene matches: 10. CDR3 in DNA: TGTGCCAGCAGTGAAGGAAGGGGGCATGCGAGAGGCTACACCTTC. Protein: CASSEGRGHARGYTF.

The CDR3 DNA reads as TGTGCCAGCAGCCAAGACGGGACTAGCGGGGTCCTGAGCACAGATACGCAGTATTTT. It translates to CASSQDGTSGVLSTDTQYF. The chain couples TRBV4-2 to TRBJ2-3; TRBD2 matches 13 bases. Germline V lookup: CDR1 LGHNA, CDR2 YNFKEQ. Trimming took 0 bases from V and 0 from J; bases not matched to a gene: 6. CDR3 length equals 19 residues.

This chain links TRBV10-3 with TRBJ1-4; 8 nucleotides match TRBD1. This CDR3 has 14 residues. From germline, CDR1 is ENHRY and CDR2 SYGVKD. The V gene end was trimmed by 3 bases and the J gene end by 8 bases; junction bases not matched to a gene: 5. The CDR3 coding sequence is TGTGCCATCAGTGACCAGGGGGCAGCGGAAAAACTGTTTTTT. Its protein product is CAISDQGAAEKLFF.

The chain employs TRBV7-2 and TRBJ2-7; D is possibly TRBD2 (5 bases). Germline V gives CDR1 SGHTA, CDR2 FQGNSA. CDR3 length: 13 amino acids. The germline V and J ends were trimmed by 2 bases and 2 bases, with 7 bases remaining between them. CDR3 region: CASSLKGAYEQYF. The CDR3, as DNA: TGTGCCAGCAGCTTAAAGGGAGCCTACGAGCAGTACTTC. Together with reference TRBV7-2 and TRBJ2-7, the CDR3 gives the full variable domain: GAGVSQSPSNKVTEKGKDVELRCDPISGHTALYWYRQSLGQGLEFLIYFQGNSAPDKSGLPSDRFSAERTGGSVSTLTIQRTQQEDSAVYLCASSLKGAYEQYFGPGTRLTVT.

A single count supports this clone. The J gene is TRBJ1-1, the V gene TRBV5-1, with D possibly being TRBD1 (5 bases). Trimming took off 6 bases at V and 4 bases at J, with 19 bases between the two ends. The CDR3 totals 15 residues. Looked up from germline, CDR1 is SGHRS and CDR2 is YFSETQ. The chain's CDR3 is CASTDLAGGGTEAFF. In DNA, the CDR3 is TGCGCCAGCACCGACCTGGCCGGGGGTGGCACTGAAGCTTTCTTT.

The J gene is TRBJ2-7, the V gene TRBV28, with 7 bases lining up with TRBD1. Germline lookup yields CDR1 MDHEN and CDR2 SYDVKM. Losses at the gene ends were 3 bases for V and 5 bases for J; bases not matched to a gene: 7. CDR3 length equals 14 residues. In DNA form, the CDR3 reads TGTGCCAGCAGTTTCGTCACAGGGGCCCACGAGCAGTACTTC. This codes for CASSFVTGAHEQYF.

The count of this clone is one. The chain combines TRBV18 with TRBJ2-1; TRBD1 agrees at 9 bases. Germline trimming cut 3 bases from V and 7 bases from J; bases unmatched to any gene: 7. CDR1 and CDR2 (germline): KGHSH, LQKENI. The CDR3 totals 15 residues. The CDR3 DNA reads TGTGCCAGCTCACCGCCGGGACAGGGACCGAATGAGCAGTTCTTC. Protein product: CASSPPGQGPNEQFF. The full variable domain, in which reference TRBV18 and TRBJ2-1 provide the parts outside the CDR3, is NAGVMQNPRHLVRRRGQEARLRCSPMKGHSHVYWYRQLPEEGLKFMVYLQKENIIDESGMPKERFSAEFPKEGPSILRIQQVVRGDSAAYFCASSPPGQGPNEQFFGPGTRLTVL.

The rearrangement joins TRBV5-5 to TRBJ1-1; TRBD1 might be the D (5 bases). This CDR3 is built from 14 residues. Germline V CDR1 and CDR2: SGHKS, YYEKEE (reference sequence). Trimming took off 0 bases at V and 5 bases at J, with 11 bases between the two ends. In nucleotides, the CDR3 is TGTGCCAGCAGCTTGGAGGCAGGGAGGACTGAAGCTTTCTTT. Translating gives CASSLEAGRTEAFF. The full variable domain, with the rest looked up from reference TRBV5-5 and TRBJ1-1, is DAGVTQSPTHLIKTRGQQVTLRCSPISGHKSVSWYQQVLGQGPQFIFQYYEKEERGRGNFPDRFSARQFPNYSSELNVNALLLGDSALYLCASSLEAGRTEAFFGQGTRLTVV.

The CDR3 loop reads CASRGNRGTEAFF. The CDR3 nucleotides read TGTGCCAGCAGGGGGAACAGGGGCACTGAAGCTTTCTTT. V gene TRBV6-5 combines with J gene TRBJ1-1; 7 nucleotides line up with TRBD1. The CDR3 sequence is 13 residues long. With 6 bases clipped from V and 4 bases from J, the junction kept 5 bases outside the gene matches. Per germline, CDR1 MNHEY and CDR2 SVGAGI.

The J gene is TRBJ1-1, the V gene TRBV6-5; D is perhaps TRBD1 (5 bases). The CDR3 runs 15 residues. Per the germline V gene, CDR1 is MNHEY and CDR2 is SVGAGI. The germline V and J ends were trimmed by 2 bases and 1 base, with 11 bases remaining between them. The DNA of the CDR3 is TGTGCCAGCAGTTACGGGGTTGGGGCGAACACTGAAGCTTTCTTT. Protein sequence: CASSYGVGANTEAFF.

V gene TRBV9 combines with J gene TRBJ2-1; D perhaps matches TRBD1 (5 bases). The CDR3 is made up of 16 amino acids. The germline gives CDR1 SGDLS, CDR2 YYNGEE. V gave up 1 base and J gave up 9 bases, with 20 bases separating them. DNA of the CDR3: TGTGCCAGCAGCGTATCGACGCCAGGGCATCCGGGTGAGCAGTTCTTC. Translation gives CASSVSTPGHPGEQFF. Based on the CDR3 plus reference TRBV9 and TRBJ2-1, the full variable domain is DSGVTQTPKHLITATGQRVTLRCSPRSGDLSVYWYQQSLDQGLQFLIQYYNGEERAKGNILERFSAQQFPDLHSELNLSSLELGDSALYFCASSVSTPGHPGEQFFGPGTRLTVL.

This sequence joins TRBV25-1 and TRBJ1-1, with 10 nucleotides matching TRBD1. CDR1 is MGHDK and CDR2 is SYGVNS in the germline V gene. J gave up 4 bases and V 5 bases, and 7 bases lay outside the gene matches. The CDR3 consists of 15 residues. CDR3 nucleotide sequence: TGTGCCAGCAGTCCCTACGGGGACAGGGGCACTGAAGCTTTCTTT. This translates into CASSPYGDRGTEAFF.

The chain employs TRBV14 and TRBJ1-3; D unclear. Trimming removed 1 base from V and 9 bases from J, with 10 bases in between. The CDR3 runs 13 residues. Germline V gene data show CDR1 as SGHDN and CDR2 as FVKESK. The CDR3 region is CASSQGRVGTIYF. The CDR3 nucleotides read TGTGCCAGCAGCCAAGGGCGGGTCGGCACCATATATTTT.

The chain couples TRBV5-1 to TRBJ1-1; 10 bases fit TRBD1. The ends lost 3 bases at V and 4 bases at J; junction bases unmatched: 6. Germline CDR1 is SGHRS and CDR2 is YFSETQ. This CDR3 is built from 15 residues. This chain's CDR3 is CASSSSGTGVTEAFF. In nucleotides, the CDR3 is TGCGCCAGCAGCTCATCCGGGACAGGGGTCACTGAAGCTTTCTTT.

The V and J genes are TRBV24-1 and TRBJ2-1; TRBD1 agrees at 7 bases. CDR3 size: 19 residues. J was trimmed by 1 base and V by 2 bases; bases with no gene match: 13. Germline CDR1 is KGHDR and CDR2 is SFDVKD. The CDR3 loop reads CATSDWGPDREPSYNEQFF. The CDR3 DNA reads as TGTGCCACCAGTGATTGGGGCCCCGACAGGGAACCGTCCTACAATGAGCAGTTCTTC.